The clone carrying this T cell receptor (beta chain) has ten or more counts. Its antigen is not identified. TCRdb processed the reads anew with MiXCR; each CDR3 protein has one entry. The repertoire includes hundreds of thousands of distinct CDR3 sequences, approximately 30% of them detected once, and around 12% sits in the top ten. The CDR3 runs to 17 residues. Trimming removed 7 bases from V and 5 bases from J; junction bases left unmatched: 16. The source of the sample is a study of T cell repertoires in cytomegalovirus infection. The material sequenced was cultured CD8+ T cells from PBMCs, taken from culture after CMV antigen stimulation. The origin of this receptor is a human donor in good health (CMV status not recorded). Some clones in this sample may be carry-over from other donors' samples. The chain recombines TRBV12-3 or TRBV12-4 with TRBJ2-5, with TRBD2 matching 10 bases. The CDR3 DNA sequence: TGTGCCAGCAAGGGAGCTAGCGGGGGACTAAGTCGGGAGACCCAGTACTTC. It codes for CASKGASGGLSRETQYF.